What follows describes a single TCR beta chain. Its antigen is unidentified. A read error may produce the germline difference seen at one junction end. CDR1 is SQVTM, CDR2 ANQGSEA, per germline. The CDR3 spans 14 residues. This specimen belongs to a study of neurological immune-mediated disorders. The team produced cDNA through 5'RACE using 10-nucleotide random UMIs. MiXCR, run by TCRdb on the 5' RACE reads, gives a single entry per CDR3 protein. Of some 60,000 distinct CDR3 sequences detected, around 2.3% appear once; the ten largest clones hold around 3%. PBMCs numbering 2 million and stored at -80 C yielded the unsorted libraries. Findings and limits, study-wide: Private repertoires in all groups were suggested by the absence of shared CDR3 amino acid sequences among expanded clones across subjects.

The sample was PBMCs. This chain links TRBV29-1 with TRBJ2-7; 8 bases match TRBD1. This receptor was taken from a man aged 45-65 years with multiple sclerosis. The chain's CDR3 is CSVASPGGLYEQYF. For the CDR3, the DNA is TGCAGCGTTGCATCTCCAGGGGGCCTTTACGAGCAGTATTTC.